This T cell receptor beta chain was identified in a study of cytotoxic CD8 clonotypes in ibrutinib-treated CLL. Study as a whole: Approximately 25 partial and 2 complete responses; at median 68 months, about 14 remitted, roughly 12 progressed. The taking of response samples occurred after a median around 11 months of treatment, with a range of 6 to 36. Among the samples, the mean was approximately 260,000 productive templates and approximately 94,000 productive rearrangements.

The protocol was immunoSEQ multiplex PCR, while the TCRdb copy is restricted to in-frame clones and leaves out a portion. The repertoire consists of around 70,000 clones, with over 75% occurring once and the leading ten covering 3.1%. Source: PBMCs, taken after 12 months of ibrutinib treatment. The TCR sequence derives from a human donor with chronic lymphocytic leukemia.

The CDR3 sequence is CASTRDRVYYGYTF. For the CDR3, the DNA is TGTGCCAGTACTCGGGACAGAGTATACTATGGCTACACCTTC. The chain has TRBV19 and TRBJ1-2; 7 bases are a match to TRBD1. V trimming: 7 bases; J trimming: 3 bases; junction bases outside the gene matches: 8. Germline V gene sequence: CDR1 LNHDA, CDR2 SQIVND (reference sequence). This CDR3 is built from 14 residues.